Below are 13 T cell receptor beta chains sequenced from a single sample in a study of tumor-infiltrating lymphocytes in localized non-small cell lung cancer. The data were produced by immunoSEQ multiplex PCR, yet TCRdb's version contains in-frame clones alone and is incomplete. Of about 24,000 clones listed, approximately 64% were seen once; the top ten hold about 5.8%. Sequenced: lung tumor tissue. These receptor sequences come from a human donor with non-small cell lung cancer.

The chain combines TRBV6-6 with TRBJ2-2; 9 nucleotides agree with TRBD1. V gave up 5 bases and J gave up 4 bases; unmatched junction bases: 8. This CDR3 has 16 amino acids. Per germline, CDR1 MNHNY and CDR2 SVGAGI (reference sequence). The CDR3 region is CASSHGTGLSTGELFF. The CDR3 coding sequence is TGTGCCAGCAGTCATGGGACAGGGCTGTCCACCGGGGAGCTGTTTTTT.

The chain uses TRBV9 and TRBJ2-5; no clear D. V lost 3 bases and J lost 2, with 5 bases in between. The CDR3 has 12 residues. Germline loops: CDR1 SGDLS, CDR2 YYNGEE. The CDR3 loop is CASSDGQETQYF. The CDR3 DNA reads TGTGCCAGCAGCGACGGGCAAGAGACCCAGTACTTC.

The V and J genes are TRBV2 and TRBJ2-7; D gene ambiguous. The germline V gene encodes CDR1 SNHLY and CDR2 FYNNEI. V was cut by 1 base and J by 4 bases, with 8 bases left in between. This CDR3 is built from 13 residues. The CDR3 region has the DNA TGTGCCAGCAGTGAAGGGCCCTTATACGAGCAGTACTTC. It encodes CASSEGPLYEQYF.

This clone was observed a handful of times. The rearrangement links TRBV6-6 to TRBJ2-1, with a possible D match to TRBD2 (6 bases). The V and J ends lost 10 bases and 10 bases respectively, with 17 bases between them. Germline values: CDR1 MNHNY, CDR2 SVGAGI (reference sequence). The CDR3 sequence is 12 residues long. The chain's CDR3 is CATKRRAGEQFF. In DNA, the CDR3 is TGTGCCACCAAAAGGAGGGCCGGGGAGCAGTTCTTC.

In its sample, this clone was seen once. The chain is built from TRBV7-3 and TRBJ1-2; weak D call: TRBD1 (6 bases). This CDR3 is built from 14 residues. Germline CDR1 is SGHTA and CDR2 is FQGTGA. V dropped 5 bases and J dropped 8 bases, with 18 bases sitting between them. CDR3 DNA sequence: TGTGCCAGCAGCCGGGGGGGCATGGGAGGAGGCTACACCTTC. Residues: CASSRGGMGGGYTF.

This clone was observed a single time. The DNA for the CDR3 is TGCGCCAGCAGTCTAGGCGGGAGGGTTGGGTTCCGGGGTGAGCAGTTCTTC. Residues: CASSLGGRVGFRGEQFF. The rearrangement links TRBV23-1 to TRBJ2-1; TRBD2 aligns across 9 bases. TRBV23-1 is designated an ORF whose function remains uncertain. J was trimmed by 9 bases and V by 4 bases; bases with no gene match: 16. The CDR3 is 17 amino acids.

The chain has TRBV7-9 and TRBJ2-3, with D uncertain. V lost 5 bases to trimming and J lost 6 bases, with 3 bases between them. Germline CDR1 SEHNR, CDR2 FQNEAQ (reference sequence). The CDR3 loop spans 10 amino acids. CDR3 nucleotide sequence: TGTGCCAGCAGCCCCGATACGCAGTATTTT. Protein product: CASSPDTQYF.

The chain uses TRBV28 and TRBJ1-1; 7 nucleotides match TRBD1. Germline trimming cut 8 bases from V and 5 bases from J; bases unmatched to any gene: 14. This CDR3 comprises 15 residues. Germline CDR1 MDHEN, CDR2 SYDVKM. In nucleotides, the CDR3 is TGTGCCAGCCGAAAAGGGGGACAGAGCTTTACTGAAGCTTTCTTT. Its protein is CASRKGGQSFTEAFF.

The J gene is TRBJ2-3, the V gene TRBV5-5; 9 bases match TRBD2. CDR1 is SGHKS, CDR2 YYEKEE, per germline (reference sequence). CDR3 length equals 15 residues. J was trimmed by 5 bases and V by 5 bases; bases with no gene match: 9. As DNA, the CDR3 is TGTGCCAGCAGGCCTCGCGGGAGGGCCATAGATACGCAGTATTTT. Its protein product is CASRPRGRAIDTQYF.

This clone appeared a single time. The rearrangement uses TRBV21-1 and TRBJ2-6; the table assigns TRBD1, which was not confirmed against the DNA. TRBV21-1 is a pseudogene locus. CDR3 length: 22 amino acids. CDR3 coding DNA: TGTGCCAGCAGCAAAGGCTATGGGACAGAGGTTGAGGGGGAGTCTGGGGCCAACGTCCTGACTTTC. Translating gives CASSKGYGTEVEGESGANVLTF.

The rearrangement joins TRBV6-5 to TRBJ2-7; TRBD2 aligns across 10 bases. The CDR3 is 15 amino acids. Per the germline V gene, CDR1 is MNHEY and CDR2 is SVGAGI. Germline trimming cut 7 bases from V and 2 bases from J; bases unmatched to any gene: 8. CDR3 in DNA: TGTGCCAGCACCGTTGGACTAGCGGAAACCTACGAGCAGTACTTC. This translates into CASTVGLAETYEQYF.

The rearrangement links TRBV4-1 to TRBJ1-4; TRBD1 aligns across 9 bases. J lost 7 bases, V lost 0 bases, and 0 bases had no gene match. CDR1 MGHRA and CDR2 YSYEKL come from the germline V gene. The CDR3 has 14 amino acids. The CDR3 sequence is CASSQEDRGEKLFF. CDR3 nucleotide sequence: TGCGCCAGCAGCCAAGAGGACAGGGGTGAAAAACTGTTTTTT.

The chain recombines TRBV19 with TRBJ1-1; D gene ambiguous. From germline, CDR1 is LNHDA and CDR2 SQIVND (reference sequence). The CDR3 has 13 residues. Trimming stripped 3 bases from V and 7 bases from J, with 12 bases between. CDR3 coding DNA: TGTGCCAGTAGTATTCGTAAGGTAGATGAAGCTTTCTTT. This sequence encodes CASSIRKVDEAFF.